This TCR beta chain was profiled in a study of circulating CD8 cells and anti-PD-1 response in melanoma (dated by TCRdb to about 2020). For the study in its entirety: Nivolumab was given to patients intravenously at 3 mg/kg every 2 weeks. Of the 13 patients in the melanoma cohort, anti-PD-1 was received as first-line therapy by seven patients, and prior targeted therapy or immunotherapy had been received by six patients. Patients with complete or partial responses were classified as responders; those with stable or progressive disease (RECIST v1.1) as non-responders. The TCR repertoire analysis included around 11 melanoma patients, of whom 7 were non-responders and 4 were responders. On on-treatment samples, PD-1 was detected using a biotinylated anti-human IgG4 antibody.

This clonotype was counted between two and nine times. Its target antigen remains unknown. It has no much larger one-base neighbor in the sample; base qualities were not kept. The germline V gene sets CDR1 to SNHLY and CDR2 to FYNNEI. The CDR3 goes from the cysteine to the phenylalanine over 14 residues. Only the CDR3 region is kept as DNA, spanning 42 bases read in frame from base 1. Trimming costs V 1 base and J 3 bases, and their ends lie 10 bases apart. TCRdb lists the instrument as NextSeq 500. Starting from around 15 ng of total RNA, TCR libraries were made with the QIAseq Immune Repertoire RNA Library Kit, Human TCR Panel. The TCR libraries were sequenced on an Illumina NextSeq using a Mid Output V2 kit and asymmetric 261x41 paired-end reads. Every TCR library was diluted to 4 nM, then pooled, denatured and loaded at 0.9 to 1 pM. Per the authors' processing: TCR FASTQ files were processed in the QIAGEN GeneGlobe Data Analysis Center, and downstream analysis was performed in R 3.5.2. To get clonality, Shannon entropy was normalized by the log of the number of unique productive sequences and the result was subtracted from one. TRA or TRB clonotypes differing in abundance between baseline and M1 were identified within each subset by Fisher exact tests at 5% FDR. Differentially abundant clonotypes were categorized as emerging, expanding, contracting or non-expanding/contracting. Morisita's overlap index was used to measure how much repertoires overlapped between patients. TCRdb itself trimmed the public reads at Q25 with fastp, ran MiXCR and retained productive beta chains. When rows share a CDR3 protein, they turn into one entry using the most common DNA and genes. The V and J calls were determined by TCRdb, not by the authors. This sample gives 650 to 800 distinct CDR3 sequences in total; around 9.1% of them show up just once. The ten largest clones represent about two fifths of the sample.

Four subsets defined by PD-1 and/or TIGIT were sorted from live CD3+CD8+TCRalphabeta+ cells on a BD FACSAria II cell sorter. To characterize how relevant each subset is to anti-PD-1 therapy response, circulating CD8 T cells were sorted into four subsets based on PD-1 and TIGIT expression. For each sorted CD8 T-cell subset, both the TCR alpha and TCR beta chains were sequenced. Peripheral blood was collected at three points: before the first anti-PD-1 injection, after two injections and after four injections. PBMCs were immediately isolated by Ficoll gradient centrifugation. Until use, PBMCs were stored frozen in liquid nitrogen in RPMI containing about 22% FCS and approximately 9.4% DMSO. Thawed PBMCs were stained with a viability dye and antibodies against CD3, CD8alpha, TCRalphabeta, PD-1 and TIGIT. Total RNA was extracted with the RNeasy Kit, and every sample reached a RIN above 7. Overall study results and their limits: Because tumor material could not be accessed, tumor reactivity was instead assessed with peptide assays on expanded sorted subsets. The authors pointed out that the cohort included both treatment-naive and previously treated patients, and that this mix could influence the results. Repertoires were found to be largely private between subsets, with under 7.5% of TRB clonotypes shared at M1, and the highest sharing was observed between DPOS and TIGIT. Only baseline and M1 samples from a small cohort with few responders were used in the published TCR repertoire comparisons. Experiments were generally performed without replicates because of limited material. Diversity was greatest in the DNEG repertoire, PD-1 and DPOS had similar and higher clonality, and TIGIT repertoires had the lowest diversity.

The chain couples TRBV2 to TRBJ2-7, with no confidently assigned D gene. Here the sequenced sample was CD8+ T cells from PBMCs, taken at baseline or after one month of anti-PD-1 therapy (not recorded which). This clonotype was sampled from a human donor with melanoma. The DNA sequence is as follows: TGTGCCAGCAGTGAAGATACGGGTGGCTACGAGCAGTACTTC. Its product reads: CASSEDTGGYEQYF.